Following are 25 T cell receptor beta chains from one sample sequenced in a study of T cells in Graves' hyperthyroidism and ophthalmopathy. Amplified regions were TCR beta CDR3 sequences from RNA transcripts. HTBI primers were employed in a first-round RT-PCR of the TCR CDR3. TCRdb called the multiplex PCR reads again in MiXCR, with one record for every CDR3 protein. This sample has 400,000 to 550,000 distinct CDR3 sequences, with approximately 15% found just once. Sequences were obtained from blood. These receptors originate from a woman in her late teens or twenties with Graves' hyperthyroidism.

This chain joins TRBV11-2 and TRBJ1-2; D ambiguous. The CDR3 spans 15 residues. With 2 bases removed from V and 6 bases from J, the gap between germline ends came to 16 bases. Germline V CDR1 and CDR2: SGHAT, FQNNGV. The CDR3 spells CASSLHGNPADGYTF. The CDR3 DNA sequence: TGTGCCAGCAGCTTACATGGTAACCCCGCCGATGGCTACACCTTC.

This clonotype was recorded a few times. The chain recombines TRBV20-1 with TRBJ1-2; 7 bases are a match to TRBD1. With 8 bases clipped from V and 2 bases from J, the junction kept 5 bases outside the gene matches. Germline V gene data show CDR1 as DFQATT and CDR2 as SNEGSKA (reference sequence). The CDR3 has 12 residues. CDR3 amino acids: CSPMTGNYGYTF. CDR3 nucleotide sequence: TGCAGTCCTATGACAGGGAACTATGGCTACACCTTC.

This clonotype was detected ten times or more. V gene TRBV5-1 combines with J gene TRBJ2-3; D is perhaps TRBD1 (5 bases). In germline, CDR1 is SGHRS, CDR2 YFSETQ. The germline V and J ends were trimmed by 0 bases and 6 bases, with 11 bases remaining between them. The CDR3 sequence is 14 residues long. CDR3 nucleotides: TGCGCCAGCAGCTTGGGGGGCCCATTGGATACGCAGTATTTT. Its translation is CASSLGGPLDTQYF.

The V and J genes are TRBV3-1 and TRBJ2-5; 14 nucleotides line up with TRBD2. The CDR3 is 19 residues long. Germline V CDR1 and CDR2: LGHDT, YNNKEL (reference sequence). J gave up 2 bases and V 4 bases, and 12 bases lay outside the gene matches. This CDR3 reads CASSLDPGTSGSPQETQYF. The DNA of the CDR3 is TGTGCCAGCAGCCTCGACCCCGGGACTAGCGGGAGCCCTCAAGAGACCCAGTACTTC.

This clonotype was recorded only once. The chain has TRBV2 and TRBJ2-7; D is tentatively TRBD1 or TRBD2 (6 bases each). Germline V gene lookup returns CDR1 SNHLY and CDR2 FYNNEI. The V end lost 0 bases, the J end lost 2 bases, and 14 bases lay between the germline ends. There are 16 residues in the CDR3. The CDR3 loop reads CASSEAGGTLTYEQYF. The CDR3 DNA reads TGTGCCAGCAGTGAAGCGGGCGGGACACTCACCTACGAGCAGTACTTC. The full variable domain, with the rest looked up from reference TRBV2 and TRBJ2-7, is EPEVTQTPSHQVTQMGQEVILRCVPISNHLYFYWYRQILGQKVEFLVSFYNNEISEKSEIFDDQFSVERPDGSNFTLKIRSTKLEDSAMYFCASSEAGGTLTYEQYFGPGTRLTVT.

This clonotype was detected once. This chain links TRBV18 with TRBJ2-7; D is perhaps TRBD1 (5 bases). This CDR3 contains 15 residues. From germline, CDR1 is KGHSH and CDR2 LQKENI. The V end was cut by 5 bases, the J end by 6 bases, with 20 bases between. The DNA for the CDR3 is TGTGCCAGCTCAGCTACTCTCGCCAGGGCTCTCGAGCAGTACTTC. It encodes CASSATLARALEQYF.

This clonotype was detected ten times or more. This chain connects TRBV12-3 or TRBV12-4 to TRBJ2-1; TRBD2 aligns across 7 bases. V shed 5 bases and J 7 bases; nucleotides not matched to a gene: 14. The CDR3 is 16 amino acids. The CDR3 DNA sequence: TGTGCCAGCAGTCACTTAGCGGGTCCGGATGGTAATGAGCAGTTCTTC. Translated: CASSHLAGPDGNEQFF.

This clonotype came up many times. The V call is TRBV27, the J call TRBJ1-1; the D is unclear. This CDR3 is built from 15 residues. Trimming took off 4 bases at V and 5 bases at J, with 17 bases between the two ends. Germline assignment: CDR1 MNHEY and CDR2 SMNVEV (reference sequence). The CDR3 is CASSSLQRRFTEAFF. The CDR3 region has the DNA TGTGCCAGCAGTTCGCTACAGAGAAGATTTACTGAAGCTTTCTTT.

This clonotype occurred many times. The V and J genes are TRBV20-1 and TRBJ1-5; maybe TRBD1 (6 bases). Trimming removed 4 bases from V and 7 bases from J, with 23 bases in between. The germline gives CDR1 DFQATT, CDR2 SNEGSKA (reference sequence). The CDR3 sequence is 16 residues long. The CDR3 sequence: CSAISLEGGYGQPQHF. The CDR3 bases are TGCAGTGCTATCTCACTCGAAGGGGGGTATGGCCAGCCCCAGCATTTT.

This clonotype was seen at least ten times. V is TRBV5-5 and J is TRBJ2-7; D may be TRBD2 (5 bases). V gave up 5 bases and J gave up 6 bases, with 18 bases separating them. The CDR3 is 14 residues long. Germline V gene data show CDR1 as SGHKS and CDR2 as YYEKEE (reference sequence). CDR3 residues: CASRNGVTGGEQYF. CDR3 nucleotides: TGTGCCAGCAGAAACGGGGTAACGGGCGGCGAGCAGTACTTC.

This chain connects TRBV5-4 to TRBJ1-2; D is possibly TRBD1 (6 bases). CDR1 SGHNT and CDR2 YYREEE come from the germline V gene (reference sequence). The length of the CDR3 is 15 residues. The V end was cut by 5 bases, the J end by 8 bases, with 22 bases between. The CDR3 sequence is CASSQNRDTGDGYTF. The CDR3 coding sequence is TGTGCCAGCAGTCAGAACCGGGACACCGGTGACGGCTACACCTTC.

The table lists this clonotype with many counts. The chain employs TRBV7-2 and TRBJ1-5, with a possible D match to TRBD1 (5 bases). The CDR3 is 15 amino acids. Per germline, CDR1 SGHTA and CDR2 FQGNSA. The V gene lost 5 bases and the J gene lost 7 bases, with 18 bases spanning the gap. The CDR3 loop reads CASSPRSWGGQPQHF. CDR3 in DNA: TGTGCCAGCAGCCCTAGGAGTTGGGGGGGACAGCCCCAGCATTTT.

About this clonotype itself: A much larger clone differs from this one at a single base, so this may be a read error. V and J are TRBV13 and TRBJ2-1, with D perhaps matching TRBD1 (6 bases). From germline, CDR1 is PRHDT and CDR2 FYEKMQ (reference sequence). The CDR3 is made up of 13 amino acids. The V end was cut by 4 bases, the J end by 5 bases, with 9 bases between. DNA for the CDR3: TGTGCCAGCAGCTGGGGACATAACAATGAGCAGTTCTTC. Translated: CASSWGHNNEQFF. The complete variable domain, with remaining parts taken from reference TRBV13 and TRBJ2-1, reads AAGVIQSPRHLIKEKRETATLKCYPIPRHDTVYWYQQGPGQDPQFLISFYEKMQSDKGSIPDRFSAQQFSDYHSELNMSSLELGDSALYFCASSWGHNNEQFFGPGTRLTVL.

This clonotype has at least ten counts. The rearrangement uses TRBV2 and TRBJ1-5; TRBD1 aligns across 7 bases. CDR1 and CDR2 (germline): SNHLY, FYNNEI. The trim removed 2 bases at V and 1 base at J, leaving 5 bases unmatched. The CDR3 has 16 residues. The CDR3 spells CASSEQGEGSNQPQHF. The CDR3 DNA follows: TGTGCCAGCAGTGAACAGGGGGAAGGCAGCAATCAGCCCCAGCATTTT. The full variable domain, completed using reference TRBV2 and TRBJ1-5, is EPEVTQTPSHQVTQMGQEVILRCVPISNHLYFYWYRQILGQKVEFLVSFYNNEISEKSEIFDDQFSVERPDGSNFTLKIRSTKLEDSAMYFCASSEQGEGSNQPQHFGDGTRLSIL.

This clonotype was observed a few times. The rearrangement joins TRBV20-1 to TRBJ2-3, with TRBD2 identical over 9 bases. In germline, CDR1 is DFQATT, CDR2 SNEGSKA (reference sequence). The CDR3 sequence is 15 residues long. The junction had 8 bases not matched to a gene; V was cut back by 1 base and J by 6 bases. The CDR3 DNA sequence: TGCAGTGCTAGAGTTGGCGGGAGGGCCTACGATACGCAGTATTTT. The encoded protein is CSARVGGRAYDTQYF.

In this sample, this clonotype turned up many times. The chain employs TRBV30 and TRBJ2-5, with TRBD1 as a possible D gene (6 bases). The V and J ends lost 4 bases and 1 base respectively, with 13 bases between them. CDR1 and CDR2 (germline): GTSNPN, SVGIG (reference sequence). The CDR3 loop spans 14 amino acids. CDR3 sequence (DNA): TGTGCCTGGATTCCCTGGACAGCCCAAGAGACCCAGTACTTC. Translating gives CAWIPWTAQETQYF. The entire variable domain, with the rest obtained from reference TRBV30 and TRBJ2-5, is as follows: SQTIHQWPATLVQPVGSPLSLECTVEGTSNPNLYWYRQAAGRGLQLLFYSVGIGQISSEVPQNLSASRPQDRQFILSSKKLLLSDSGFYLCAWIPWTAQETQYFGPGTRLLVL.

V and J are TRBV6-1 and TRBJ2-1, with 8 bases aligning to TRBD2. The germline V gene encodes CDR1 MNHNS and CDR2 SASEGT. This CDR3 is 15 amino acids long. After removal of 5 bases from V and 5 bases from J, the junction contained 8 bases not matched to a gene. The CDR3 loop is CASSTLAGGNNEQFF. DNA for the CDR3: TGTGCCAGCAGTACCCTCGCGGGAGGCAACAATGAGCAGTTCTTC.

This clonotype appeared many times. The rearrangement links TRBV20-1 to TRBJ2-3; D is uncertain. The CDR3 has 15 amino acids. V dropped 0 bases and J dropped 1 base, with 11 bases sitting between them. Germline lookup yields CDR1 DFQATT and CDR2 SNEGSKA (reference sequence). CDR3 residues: CSARDPGRGTDTQYF. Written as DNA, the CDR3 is TGCAGTGCTAGAGATCCCGGACGGGGCACAGATACGCAGTATTTT.

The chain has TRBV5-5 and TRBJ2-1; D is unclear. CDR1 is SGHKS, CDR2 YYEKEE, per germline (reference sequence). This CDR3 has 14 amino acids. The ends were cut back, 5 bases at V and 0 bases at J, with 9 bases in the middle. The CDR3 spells CASRHRSSYNEQFF. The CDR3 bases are TGTGCCAGCAGGCACCGGAGCTCCTACAATGAGCAGTTCTTC.

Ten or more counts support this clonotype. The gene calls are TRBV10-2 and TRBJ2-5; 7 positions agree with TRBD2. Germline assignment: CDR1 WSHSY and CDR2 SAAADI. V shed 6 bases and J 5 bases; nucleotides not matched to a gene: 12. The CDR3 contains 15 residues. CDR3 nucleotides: TGCGCCAGCAGGCCGAGGGCGGGAGTGGGGGAGACCCAGTACTTC. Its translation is CASRPRAGVGETQYF.

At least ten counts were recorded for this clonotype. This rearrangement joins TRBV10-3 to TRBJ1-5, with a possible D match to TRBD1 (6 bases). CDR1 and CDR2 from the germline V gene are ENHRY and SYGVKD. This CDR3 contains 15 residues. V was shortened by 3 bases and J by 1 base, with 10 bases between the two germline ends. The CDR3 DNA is TGTGCCATCAGTGAAGGACAGCAAAGCAATCAGCCCCAGCATTTT. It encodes CAISEGQQSNQPQHF.

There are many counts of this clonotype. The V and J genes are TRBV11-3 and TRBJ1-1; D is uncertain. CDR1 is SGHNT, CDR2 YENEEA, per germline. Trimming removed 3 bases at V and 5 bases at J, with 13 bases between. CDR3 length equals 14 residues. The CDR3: CASSFRAKGTEAFF. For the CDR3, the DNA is TGTGCCAGCAGCTTCCGGGCTAAAGGGACTGAAGCTTTCTTT.

Here the CDR3 reads CAWGAIGQRRDTQYF. CDR3 sequence (DNA): TGTGCCTGGGGGGCCATCGGCCAACGGCGGGATACGCAGTATTTT. The chain couples TRBV30 to TRBJ2-3; D may be TRBD1 (5 bases). Germline CDR1 is GTSNPN and CDR2 is SVGIG (reference sequence). CDR3 length: 15 residues. V lost 5 bases to trimming and J lost 6 bases, with 21 bases between them.

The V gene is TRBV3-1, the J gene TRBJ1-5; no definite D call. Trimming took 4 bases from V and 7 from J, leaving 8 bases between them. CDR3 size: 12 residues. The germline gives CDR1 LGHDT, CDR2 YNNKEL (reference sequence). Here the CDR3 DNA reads TGTGCCAGCAGCCGGGGAATCCAGCCCCAGCATTTT. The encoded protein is CASSRGIQPQHF.

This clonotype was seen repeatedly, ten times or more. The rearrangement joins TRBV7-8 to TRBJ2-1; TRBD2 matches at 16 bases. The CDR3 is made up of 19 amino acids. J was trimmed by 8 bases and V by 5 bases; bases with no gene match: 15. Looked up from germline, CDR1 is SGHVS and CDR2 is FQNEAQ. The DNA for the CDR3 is TGTGCCAGCAGCGAATTAGAGGGACTAGCGGGAGGGCCTTGGGATGAGCAGTTCTTC. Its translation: CASSELEGLAGGPWDEQFF. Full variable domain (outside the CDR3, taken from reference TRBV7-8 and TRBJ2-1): GAGVSQSPRYKVAKRGQDVALRCDPISGHVSLFWYQQALGQGPEFLTYFQNEAQLDKSGLPSDRFFAERPEGSVSTLKIQRTQQEDSAVYLCASSELEGLAGGPWDEQFFGPGTRLTVL.